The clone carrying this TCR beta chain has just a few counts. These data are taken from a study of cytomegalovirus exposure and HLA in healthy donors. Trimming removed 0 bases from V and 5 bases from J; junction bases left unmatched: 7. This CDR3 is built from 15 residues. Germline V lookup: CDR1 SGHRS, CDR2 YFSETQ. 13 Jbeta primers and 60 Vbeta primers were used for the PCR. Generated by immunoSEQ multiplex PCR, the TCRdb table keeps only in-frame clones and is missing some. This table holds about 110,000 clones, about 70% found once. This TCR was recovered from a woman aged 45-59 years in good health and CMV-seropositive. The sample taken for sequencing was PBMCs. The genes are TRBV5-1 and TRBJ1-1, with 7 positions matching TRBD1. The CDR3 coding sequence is TGCGCCAGCAGCTTGGTAGGAGGGGGCGAGACTGAAGCTTTCTTT. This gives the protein CASSLVGGGETEAFF.